These 15 T cell receptor beta chains were sequenced from one sample in a study of blood T cells in healthy people across ages. Then a second PCR, running roughly 7 to 11 cycles, was carried out with a sample-barcoded 5' primer and a J-beta primer mix. TCRdb re-called the 5' RACE reads through MiXCR, storing one row per CDR3 protein. The sample has about a million distinct CDR3 sequences, roughly 51% seen once. Sequenced material: blood. The source of these receptors is a woman aged 55-69 years in good health.

J is TRBJ2-1 and V is TRBV29-1; 8 nucleotides align to TRBD1. The junction had 12 bases not matched to a gene; V was cut back by 5 bases and J by 6 bases. The CDR3 consists of 15 residues. Looked up from germline, CDR1 is SQVTM and CDR2 is ANQGSEA. The CDR3: CSVRLDRVHGNEQFF. For the CDR3, the DNA is TGCAGCGTTAGATTGGACAGGGTTCATGGCAATGAGCAGTTCTTC.

V and J are TRBV7-2 and TRBJ2-4, with a weak D call TRBD2 (6 bases). V shed 5 bases and J shed 1 base, with 6 bases lying between them. Per germline, CDR1 SGHTA and CDR2 FQGNSA. The CDR3 is 13 amino acids. The CDR3 nucleotides are TGTGCCAGCAGCCGGGGGGCCAAAAACATTCAGTACTTC. Translation gives CASSRGAKNIQYF.

This chain connects TRBV3-1 to TRBJ2-7; 8 bases agree with TRBD2. The J call is in doubt because the DNA end fits TRBJ2-5 better. The CDR3 runs to 13 residues. Germline V gene sequence: CDR1 LGHDT, CDR2 YNNKEL (reference sequence). The CDR3 nucleotides are TGTTCGTCCGCGGGAGGCCCCCCGGAGACCCAGTACTTC. This sequence encodes CSSAGGPPETQYF.

The V and J genes are TRBV2 and TRBJ2-7; maybe TRBD2 (5 bases). V was cut by 1 base and J by 2 bases, with 12 bases left in between. Germline-derived CDR1 and CDR2 are SNHLY and FYNNEI. There are 15 residues in the CDR3. The DNA of the CDR3 is TGTGCCAGCAGTGAAGAGGCAGGAGGAGCCTACGAGCAGTACTTC. Amino acids: CASSEEAGGAYEQYF.

A note on this clonotype: A read error may account for a junction end that differs from germline. The V and J genes are TRBV9 and TRBJ2-1, with D hard to call. Germline V gives CDR1 SGDLS, CDR2 YYNGEE. This CDR3 has 13 residues. The CDR3 DNA reads as TGTGCCAGCAGCGTCTCCGACCACAATGAGCAATTCTTC. Translation: CASSVSDHNEQFF. Full variable domain (remainder filled in from reference TRBV9 and TRBJ2-1): DSGVTQTPKHLITATGQRVTLRCSPRSGDLSVYWYQQSLDQGLQFLIQYYNGEERAKGNILERFSAQQFPDLHSELNLSSLELGDSALYFCASSVSDHNEQFFGPGTRLTVL.

This clonotype was seen only a few times. The chain links TRBV15 to TRBJ2-7; 8 bases match TRBD2. Trimming took 0 bases from V and 5 from J; bases not matched to a gene: 3. Germline V CDR1 and CDR2: LNHNV, YYDKDF (reference sequence). This CDR3 is 14 amino acids long. In DNA, the CDR3 is TGTGCCACCAGCAGAGATCTCGGGGGGGACGAGCAGTACTTC. Protein: CATSRDLGGDEQYF.

The table lists this clonotype with a few counts. This chain uses TRBV7-2 with TRBJ1-6, with D hard to call. This CDR3 region has 15 residues. Germline V CDR1 and CDR2: SGHTA, FQGNSA. V was cut by 0 bases and J by 13 bases, with 16 bases left in between. CDR3 bases: TGTGCCAGCAGCTTAGCAATCCAGGTGGGAAACCCCCTCCACTTT. This sequence encodes CASSLAIQVGNPLHF.

CDR3 coding DNA: TGTGCCATCAGCGACATAGCGGGAGAGGCCGAGCAGTACTTC. Its translation is CAISDIAGEAEQYF. The rearrangement joins TRBV10-3 to TRBJ2-7; 9 nucleotides align to TRBD2. Germline loops: CDR1 ENHRY, CDR2 SYGVKD. This CDR3 has 14 amino acids. Unmatched junction bases numbered 9, after V lost 6 bases and J lost 6 bases.

This clonotype was observed a handful of times. CDR3 bases: TGTGCCAGCAGTTTGCCACAGGGTCCCTACGAGCAGTACTTC. Translation gives CASSLPQGPYEQYF. V is TRBV28 and J is TRBJ2-4; a weak D match, TRBD1 (6 bases). The DNA end is more similar to TRBJ2-7, so the J call may be wrong. Germline-derived CDR1 and CDR2 are MDHEN and SYDVKM. The CDR3 has 14 amino acids.

The gene calls are TRBV12-3 or TRBV12-4 and TRBJ2-5; D is tentatively TRBD1 or TRBD2 (5 bases each). This CDR3 is built from 15 residues. Trimming stripped 3 bases from V and 3 bases from J, with 14 bases between. The CDR3 loop is CASSFSGRKEETQYF. CDR3 in DNA: TGTGCCAGCAGTTTCTCAGGGAGAAAGGAAGAGACCCAGTACTTC.

The chain uses TRBV4-1 and TRBJ1-5; D perhaps matches TRBD1 (6 bases). This CDR3 has 15 amino acids. CDR1 is MGHRA, CDR2 YSYEKL, per germline. Trimming removed 3 bases from V and 4 bases from J, with 13 bases in between. This CDR3 is CASSQEGQPNQPQHF. The CDR3 DNA sequence: TGCGCCAGCAGCCAGGAAGGACAGCCAAATCAGCCCCAGCATTTT.

On this clonotype: A junction boundary mismatches the germline segment, possibly from a read error. The V gene is TRBV29-1, the J gene TRBJ2-4, with 10 bases fitting TRBD1. Per the germline V gene, CDR1 is SQVTM and CDR2 is ANQGSEA. The CDR3 consists of 13 residues. The CDR3 DNA sequence: TGCAGCGCTCGGACAGGGGGTGAAAACAGTCAGTACTTC. Its protein is CSARTGGENSQYF.

With respect to this clonotype: Being one base from a much bigger clone, this may be a read error. V and J are TRBV2 and TRBJ2-7; D call uncertain. The CDR3 consists of 11 residues. CDR1 is SNHLY and CDR2 is FYNNEI in the germline V gene. The V gene lost 7 bases and the J gene lost 6 bases, with 10 bases spanning the gap. The CDR3 sequence is CASMTPREQYF. The CDR3 DNA reads as TGTGCCAGCATGACGCCTCGCGAGCAGTACTTC.

The chain is built from TRBV30 and TRBJ2-4, with 7 nucleotides matching TRBD2. The germline V gene encodes CDR1 GTSNPN and CDR2 SVGIG (reference sequence). J was trimmed by 7 bases and V by 5 bases; bases with no gene match: 11. CDR3 size: 14 residues. The CDR3 DNA reads TGTGCCTGGCGTCGAGGCGGGGGTTCTAACATTCAGTACTTC. Protein sequence: CAWRRGGGSNIQYF. The whole variable domain, remainder taken from reference TRBV30 and TRBJ2-4, is SQTIHQWPATLVQPVGSPLSLECTVEGTSNPNLYWYRQAAGRGLQLLFYSVGIGQISSEVPQNLSASRPQDRQFILSSKKLLLSDSGFYLCAWRRGGGSNIQYFGAGTRLSVL.

This chain joins TRBV6-2 or TRBV6-3 and TRBJ2-7, with D unresolved. The CDR3 runs to 12 residues. The V and J ends lost 8 bases and 2 bases respectively, with 10 bases between them. Per germline, CDR1 MNHEY and CDR2 SVGEGT. The CDR3: CASSALTYEQYF. In DNA, the CDR3 is TGTGCCAGCTCAGCCCTTACCTACGAGCAGTACTTC.